These T cell receptor beta chains were read from a single sample in a study of regulatory T cells in long-lasting Graves disease. TCRdb ran MiXCR on the multiplex PCR reads and lists one entry per CDR3 protein. This table holds around 450,000 distinct CDR3 sequences, around 15% found once. This sample also appeared in a second study, on T cells in Graves' hyperthyroidism and ophthalmopathy.

The sample here was peripheral blood mononuclear cells (PBMCs), taken at new diagnosis, from a patient treated with antithyroid drugs. These receptors all come from a man aged 40-49 years with Graves disease. Both conserved end residues are part of each CDR3.

cdr3_aa v_call
CASTRLGQGNNEQFF TRBV5-1
CSATPSTGRITEAFF TRBV20-1
CASSGQHTGELFF TRBV2
CAILDRTLGTDTQYF TRBV28
CSVEKRQGPYNEQFF TRBV29-1
CSVEYGGDTEAFF TRBV29-1
CASAPGSGSWETQYF TRBV28
CASSPKETRGQPQHF TRBV18
CAISERLEAFF TRBV10-3
CASGLVLNGFSSYEQYF TRBV12-5
CASWGRTRGDNEQFF TRBV13
CASSPRGGNQPQHF TRBV2
CASSPPRGRDYGYTF TRBV12-3/TRBV12-4
CASSIGTSAAPERETQYF TRBV5-1
CSVGLGLDRGETQYF TRBV29-1
CASGLVIGKTGELFF TRBV12-5
CASSPDRAAYEQYF TRBV28
CSAWGGVKGNQPQHF TRBV20-1
CASSLQGALDYEQYF TRBV7-2
CASSHLLGDFNNEQFF TRBV6-1
CASAKGQIYEQYF TRBV19
CASRRTSGRDYEQYF TRBV10-2
CASGLNSRNTIYF TRBV12-5
CASSIRQGSNQPQHF TRBV19
CASSYSKSGQGHNEQFF TRBV6-9
CASSFAGTASYGYTF TRBV28
CASRGINEKLFF TRBV6-1
CATQLSNQPQHF TRBV28
CSAHVGGGFGNIQYF TRBV20-1
CAISRDRIAADTQYF TRBV10-3
CASSTRRSGANVLTF TRBV7-3
CSARGANSGAGVLTF TRBV29-1
CASSLARVDYEQYF TRBV5-1
CASSERQGKTQYF TRBV2
CASSSRGRHSYNEQFF TRBV7-8
CASSIVAGGTQYF TRBV27
CASSYMAIPQPTEQFF TRBV6-9
CASKKTSGTRTQYF TRBV28
CSVEEGIGAYGYTF TRBV29-1
CASSSPGQGANNEQFF TRBV7-9
CASSVFTGSTGELFF TRBV6-1
CSARPRGLRETQYF TRBV20-1
CASSSHDRAGQYF TRBV7-9
CASSPSGKVYEQYF TRBV7-9
CSSPSSGRYEQYF TRBV20-1
CASSPTDSSGRNLQETQYF TRBV7-9
CASSLDSGDNLFF TRBV5-1
CASGPSGRNNEQFF TRBV28
CASRDSGTAWNEQFF TRBV28
CASSHGTGTPSYNEQFF TRBV3-1
CASLDRDGSNGYTF TRBV28
CAWRLISDEQFF TRBV30
CASSILGQGYNEQFF TRBV28
CASSSRTGTPGELFF TRBV5-1
CASSLMDRADNEQFF TRBV5-1